This T cell receptor beta chain was documented in a study of T cells in localized non-small cell lung cancer. Whole-study results and caveats: Heterogeneity cannot be ruled out, as sequencing used one tumor region only. Longer overall survival was linked to higher blood T cell density. In uninvolved adjacent lung, T cell clonality reached its highest value, exceeding tumor. Detection in adjacent lung was observed for a median roughly 55 of the top 100 tumor clones.

TCRdb keeps only in-frame clones here, not all; method: immunoSEQ multiplex PCR. This sample carries some 64,000 clones, approximately 87% of them seen once, and the ten largest clones take approximately 2%. As regards this clone: Its antigen remains unknown.

The TCR comes from a woman aged 35 to 75 with stage I lung adenocarcinoma. Sample: peripheral blood, taken before any cancer treatment.

The CDR3 DNA reads as TGTGCCAGCAGCAAGAGACAGGGATCCTCCTACGAGCAGTACTTC. This encodes CASSKRQGSSYEQYF. V and J are TRBV14 and TRBJ2-7; 7 bases map to TRBD1. V shed 5 bases and J 0 bases; nucleotides not matched to a gene: 7. CDR1 is SGHDN and CDR2 is FVKESK in the germline V gene. The CDR3 is made up of 15 amino acids.